Each of the 15 T cell receptor beta chains below was sequenced from the same sample in a study of blood T cell repertoires in COVID-19. TCRdb keeps only in-frame clones here, not all; method: immunoSEQ multiplex PCR. The table shows over 200,000 clones, with around 84% occurring only once. Sequencing used peripheral blood. Source of these receptors: a woman of 80 years or more with active or convalescent COVID-19.

J is TRBJ2-3 and V is TRBV7-2; D remains unclear. The CDR3 has 17 residues. V lost 6 bases and J lost 2, with 21 bases in between. The germline CDR1 and CDR2 sequences are SGHTA and FQGNSA. In DNA form, the CDR3 reads TGTGCCAGCAGTCAAAGGTGGGCGTCAGCCGCCACAGATACGCAGTATTTT. The encoded protein is CASSQRWASAATDTQYF.

This clone has only a few counts. This chain connects TRBV6-2 or TRBV6-3 to TRBJ2-5, with D tentatively TRBD2 (5 bases). V lost 2 bases to trimming and J lost 0 bases, with 13 bases between them. The germline CDR1 and CDR2 sequences are MNHEY and SVGEGT. The CDR3 consists of 16 residues. The CDR3 reads CASSYPSREYQETQYF. The CDR3 DNA reads as TGTGCCAGCAGTTACCCTAGCCGAGAGTACCAAGAGACCCAGTACTTC.

The chain combines TRBV29-1 with TRBJ1-1, with a possible D match to TRBD1 (6 bases). This CDR3 spans 12 amino acids. The germline V and J ends were trimmed by 4 bases and 3 bases, with 9 bases remaining between them. Germline V gene data show CDR1 as SQVTM and CDR2 as ANQGSEA. Here the CDR3 DNA reads TGCAGCGTTGGGGGGACATACACTGAAGCTTTCTTT. This encodes CSVGGTYTEAFF.

The chain combines TRBV27 with TRBJ2-7; 14 bases fit TRBD2. Germline trimming cut 10 bases from V and 9 bases from J; bases unmatched to any gene: 11. CDR3 length equals 14 residues. Germline V CDR1 and CDR2: MNHEY, SMNVEV (reference sequence). Here the CDR3 DNA reads TGTGCCACTTCCGAGGGACTAGCGGGAGTAGTGCAGTACTTC. This codes for CATSEGLAGVVQYF.

This clone was counted a single time. The rearrangement links TRBV4-1 to TRBJ1-3; possibly TRBD1 for D (5 bases). Germline assignment: CDR1 MGHRA and CDR2 YSYEKL. The CDR3 has 18 amino acids. With 0 bases removed from V and 3 bases from J, the gap between germline ends came to 18 bases. DNA for the CDR3: TGCGCCAGCAGCCAAGAGCGGGACCTCAGGACCTTTGGAAACACCATATATTTT. This sequence encodes CASSQERDLRTFGNTIYF.

V gene TRBV2 combines with J gene TRBJ2-1, with D hard to call. The CDR3 runs to 12 residues. Germline CDR1 and CDR2: SNHLY and FYNNEI. V was clipped by 2 bases and J by 8 bases, with 7 bases between them. In DNA, the CDR3 is TGTGCCAGCAGTGAAAATCTATATGAGCAGTTCTTC. It translates to CASSENLYEQFF.

The CDR3 here is CASSGAADTQYF. Written as DNA, the CDR3 is TGTGCCAGCAGCGGGGCAGCAGATACGCAGTATTTT. The V and J genes are TRBV9 and TRBJ2-3, with D unclear. Germline CDR1 and CDR2: SGDLS and YYNGEE. The CDR3 runs to 12 residues. V was clipped by 3 bases and J by 4 bases, with 6 bases between them.

The chain carries TRBV27 and TRBJ1-3; D may be TRBD1 (6 bases). This CDR3 contains 17 residues. The V end was cut by 1 base, the J end by 0 bases, with 13 bases between. Germline CDR1 reads MNHEY; CDR2 reads SMNVEV (reference sequence). This chain's CDR3 is CASSLYGTLSSGNTIYF. CDR3 bases: TGTGCCAGCAGTTTATACGGGACATTGAGCTCTGGAAACACCATATATTTT.

The rearrangement joins TRBV18 to TRBJ1-5, with D possibly being TRBD1 (6 bases). The CDR3 covers 14 residues. Germline V gene sequence: CDR1 KGHSH, CDR2 LQKENI. V lost 3 bases and J 4 bases, leaving 10 bases between the germline ends. The CDR3 sequence: CASSPWDTNQPQHF. CDR3 in DNA: TGTGCCAGCTCACCTTGGGACACGAATCAGCCCCAGCATTTT.

The chain uses TRBV29-1 and TRBJ2-1; TRBD2 aligns across 12 bases. Germline lookup yields CDR1 SQVTM and CDR2 ANQGSEA. The CDR3 is 14 amino acids. Trimming at V came to 7 bases and at J to 3 bases, leaving 4 bases not matched to a gene. The CDR3 protein is CSATSGRGYNEQFF. Written as DNA, the CDR3 is TGCAGCGCGACTAGCGGGAGAGGCTACAATGAGCAGTTCTTC.

The rearrangement uses TRBV27 and TRBJ1-1, with 8 bases identical to TRBD1. Germline V lookup: CDR1 MNHEY, CDR2 SMNVEV (reference sequence). The CDR3 consists of 13 residues. Trimming removed 5 bases from V and 11 bases from J; junction bases left unmatched: 10. For the CDR3, the DNA is TGTGCCAGCAGTACCACAGGACAGGGAAGGGCTTTCTTT. Protein sequence: CASSTTGQGRAFF.

The chain employs TRBV5-1 and TRBJ1-2; TRBD1 agrees at 9 bases. The germline gives CDR1 SGHRS, CDR2 YFSETQ. The CDR3 length is 16 residues. The V and J ends lost 4 bases and 8 bases, in that order; junction bases with no gene match: 15. CDR3 sequence reads: CASSRGTGTVPYGYTF. In nucleotides, the CDR3 is TGCGCCAGCAGCCGGGGGACAGGGACGGTTCCTTACGGCTACACCTTC. Looking up the rest from reference TRBV5-1 and TRBJ1-2 gives the full variable domain: KAGVTQTPRYLIKTRGQQVTLSCSPISGHRSVSWYQQTPGQGLQFLFEYFSETQRNKGNFPGRFSGRQFSNSRSEMNVSTLELGDSALYLCASSRGTGTVPYGYTFGSGTRLTVV.

This clone was observed a handful of times. The chain uses TRBV3-1 (or the pseudogene TRBV3-2) and TRBJ1-2; maybe TRBD1 (5 bases). There are 14 residues in the CDR3. Trimming took 0 bases from V and 1 from J, leaving 6 bases between them. Per the germline V gene, CDR1 is LGHDT and CDR2 is YNNKEL (reference sequence). CDR3 sequence (DNA): TGTGCCAGCAGCCAAGAGACAGTTAACTATGGCTACACCTTC. Protein product: CASSQETVNYGYTF.

V is TRBV18 and J is TRBJ2-1, with 10 bases fitting TRBD1. The CDR3 loop spans 15 amino acids. The J segment lost 10 bases and the V segment lost 4 bases, leaving 10 bases of the junction unmatched. The V gene's germline CDR1 is KGHSH and CDR2 LQKENI. The CDR3 spells CASSRLGTGVLEQFF. The CDR3 DNA reads TGTGCCAGCTCACGATTAGGGACAGGGGTCTTGGAGCAGTTCTTC. Based on the CDR3 plus reference TRBV18 and TRBJ2-1, the full variable domain is NAGVMQNPRHLVRRRGQEARLRCSPMKGHSHVYWYRQLPEEGLKFMVYLQKENIIDESGMPKERFSAEFPKEGPSILRIQQVVRGDSAAYFCASSRLGTGVLEQFFGPGTRLTVL.

This chain connects TRBV10-3 to TRBJ1-6, with 11 bases lining up with TRBD1. CDR1 is ENHRY, CDR2 SYGVKD, per germline. With V trimmed by 6 bases and J by 6 bases, 1 base remained unmatched. The CDR3 spans 14 residues. The CDR3 DNA reads as TGTGCCATCAGGGGGACAGGGGGTAATTCACCCCTCCACTTT. Its protein product is CAIRGTGGNSPLHF.